The 4 T cell receptor beta chains reported below all come from one sample, sequenced in a study of PD-1 blockade in mismatch repair-deficient tumors. The repertoire was sequenced with immunoSEQ multiplex PCR; TCRdb's copy has only in-frame clones and lacks some. The sample gives 77,000 or so clones, approximately 80% of which show up once; roughly 6% is in the top ten. The sample here was peripheral blood, taken 44 weeks after starting pembrolizumab. These receptors came from an adult with mismatch repair-deficient cancer.

The V call is TRBV28, the J call TRBJ2-7, with D unresolved. The CDR3 loop spans 11 amino acids. Trimming shortened V by 5 bases and J by 4 bases, and 6 bases separated the two germline ends. Germline CDR1 MDHEN, CDR2 SYDVKM. CDR3 coding DNA: TGTGCCAGCAGTCAGAATTACGAGCAGTACTTC. Protein: CASSQNYEQYF.

V gene TRBV9 combines with J gene TRBJ2-7; D may match TRBD1 or TRBD2 (5 bases each). Trimming cost V 4 bases and J 2 bases, with 19 bases left between them. Germline lookup yields CDR1 SGDLS and CDR2 YYNGEE. This CDR3 spans 16 amino acids. The CDR3 is CASSRGRGERPYEQYF. The CDR3 region has the DNA TGTGCCAGCAGCCGAGGGAGAGGGGAGAGACCCTACGAGCAGTACTTC.

This clone was seen more than once but under ten times. The chain joins TRBV7-3 to TRBJ2-3; D perhaps matches TRBD1 (5 bases). This CDR3 has 21 amino acids. V lost 2 bases and J 7 bases, leaving 34 bases between the germline ends. Germline V CDR1 and CDR2: SGHTA, FQGTGA. The CDR3 reads CASSLYPQGETAFQSSNTQYF. The DNA of the CDR3 is TGTGCCAGCAGCTTATACCCCCAGGGCGAAACCGCCTTTCAAAGCAGTAATACGCAGTATTTT.

The V call is TRBV25-1, the J call TRBJ2-5; 7 positions agree with TRBD1. V was clipped by 11 bases and J by 2 bases; unmatched bases: 5. In germline, CDR1 is MGHDK, CDR2 SYGVNS. The CDR3 length is 12 residues. The CDR3 coding sequence is TGTGCCGGAGACAGGGAACAAGAGACCCAGTACTTC. Its protein is CAGDREQETQYF.